The 30 T cell receptor beta chains given below trace back to one sample, sequenced in a study of identical twins. TCRdb re-called the 5' RACE reads through MiXCR, storing one row per CDR3 protein. This table has more than 400,000 distinct CDR3 sequences, 12% to 15% appearing once. The same specimen was also included in a second study, on yellow fever vaccine responses in identical twins.

The sequenced sample was CD4+ T cells sorted from blood. The receptors were sampled from a woman aged 18-29 years in good health.

This clonotype was seen a few times. The chain carries TRBV7-9 and TRBJ1-1; D uncertain. This CDR3 has 16 amino acids. Trimming took 7 bases from V and 5 from J, leaving 23 bases between them. Germline CDR1 and CDR2: SEHNR and FQNEAQ (reference sequence). The chain's CDR3 is CASNSYGRTLGTEAFF. CDR3 DNA sequence: TGTGCCAGCAACTCTTACGGGAGGACCCTTGGGACTGAAGCTTTCTTT.

This clonotype has a count of ten or more. The chain recombines TRBV5-1 with TRBJ2-7; unclear D gene. The V gene's germline CDR1 is SGHRS and CDR2 YFSETQ. This CDR3 contains 13 residues. Between the trimmed V and J ends, which lost 0 bases and 5 bases, there was a span of 9 bases. The CDR3 here is CASSLAHLNEQYF. The CDR3 DNA follows: TGCGCCAGCAGCTTGGCCCACTTGAACGAGCAGTACTTC.

The chain uses TRBV7-9 and TRBJ2-5, with unresolved D. The CDR3 loop spans 14 amino acids. V lost 6 bases and J lost 5, with 16 bases in between. The V gene's germline CDR1 is SEHNR and CDR2 FQNEAQ (reference sequence). The CDR3 region has the DNA TGTGCCAGCAGTAGCCACGGTTTGATGGAGACCCAGTACTTC. It translates to CASSSHGLMETQYF.

This clonotype was seen a few times. The chain uses TRBV10-3 and TRBJ2-1; 12 positions match TRBD1. Per germline, CDR1 ENHRY and CDR2 SYGVKD. Trimming at V came to 4 bases and at J to 8 bases, leaving 6 bases not matched to a gene. The CDR3 is 15 amino acids. The DNA of the CDR3 is TGTGCCATCAGTGGGGGACAGGGGGCAATCTATGAGCAGTTCTTC. Translation: CAISGGQGAIYEQFF.

This chain links TRBV5-6 with TRBJ2-7; TRBD1 or TRBD2 may be the D gene (5 bases each). CDR1 is SGHDT, CDR2 YYEEEE, per germline. Deletions cut 1 base from V and 2 bases from J, with 16 bases between. The CDR3 consists of 16 residues. CDR3 amino acids: CASSLMGRAVPYEQYF. The CDR3 DNA reads TGTGCCAGCAGCTTGATGGGGCGGGCCGTTCCCTACGAGCAGTACTTC.

The chain combines TRBV12-3 or TRBV12-4 with TRBJ2-7, with 10 positions matching TRBD2. The trim removed 7 bases at V and 3 bases at J, leaving 6 bases unmatched. This CDR3 is built from 14 residues. The CDR3: CASTFSGRYYEQYF. The CDR3 nucleotides are TGTGCCAGCACCTTTAGCGGGAGGTACTACGAGCAGTACTTC.

This clonotype was seen a few times. The DNA for the CDR3 is TGCGCCAGCAGCTTGGCTCCCAATTCCTACGAGCAGTACTTC. Translation: CASSLAPNSYEQYF. V usage is TRBV5-1 and J usage is TRBJ2-7, with D uncertain. Per the germline V gene, CDR1 is SGHRS and CDR2 is YFSETQ. The V and J ends lost 0 bases and 1 base respectively, with 8 bases between them. This CDR3 spans 14 amino acids.

V is TRBV20-1 and J is TRBJ2-7, with TRBD2 matching 7 bases. The CDR3 is made up of 13 amino acids. CDR1 is DFQATT and CDR2 is SNEGSKA in the germline V gene (reference sequence). V lost 6 bases and J lost 2; bases outside the gene matches: 7. This CDR3 is CSARRGVPYEQYV. The DNA of the CDR3 is TGCAGTGCCCGACGGGGGGTTCCCTACGAGCAGTACGTC.

This clonotype was detected many times. The V call is TRBV5-1, the J call TRBJ1-1, with D tentatively TRBD1 (6 bases). The CDR3 sequence is 15 residues long. The V gene lost 1 base and the J gene lost 0 bases, with 10 bases spanning the gap. Germline CDR1 SGHRS, CDR2 YFSETQ. CDR3 DNA: TGCGCCAGCAGCTTGCTGAGGGACATGAACACTGAAGCTTTCTTT. Protein sequence: CASSLLRDMNTEAFF.

This clonotype was found a few times. V usage is TRBV20-1 and J usage is TRBJ1-1, with 7 bases identical to TRBD1. This CDR3 is 11 amino acids long. V lost 6 bases and J lost 6; bases outside the gene matches: 4. The germline gives CDR1 DFQATT, CDR2 SNEGSKA (reference sequence). The DNA of the CDR3 is TGCAGTGCCTATGGGACAGCTGAAGCTTTCTTT. Amino acids: CSAYGTAEAFF.

The genes are TRBV12-3 or TRBV12-4 and TRBJ2-3; 7 positions agree with TRBD2. V trimming: 3 bases; J trimming: 0 bases; junction bases outside the gene matches: 3. This CDR3 contains 15 residues. The CDR3 region has the DNA TGTGCCAGCAGTTTCACGGGAGGCAGCACAGATACGCAGTATTTT. This encodes CASSFTGGSTDTQYF.

V gene TRBV5-1 combines with J gene TRBJ2-1; TRBD1 matches 7 bases. With 1 base clipped from V and 9 bases from J, the junction kept 7 bases outside the gene matches. Germline V CDR1 and CDR2: SGHRS, YFSETQ. There are 14 residues in the CDR3. DNA of the CDR3: TGCGCCAGCAGCTTGTCCGACAGGGAAGGTGAGCAGTTCTTC. Its protein product is CASSLSDREGEQFF.

This clonotype appeared a few times. The V call is TRBV27, the J call TRBJ2-5; D possibly corresponds to TRBD2 (5 bases). V shed 3 bases and J shed 5 bases, with 10 bases lying between them. There are 13 residues in the CDR3. CDR1 and CDR2 (germline): MNHEY, SMNVEV (reference sequence). The CDR3 reads CASSLRGWETQYF. CDR3 nucleotides: TGTGCCAGCAGTTTGCGAGGGTGGGAGACCCAGTACTTC.

The gene calls are TRBV20-1 and TRBJ1-1; 7 bases are shared with TRBD1. The ends lost 3 bases at V and 0 bases at J; junction bases unmatched: 7. Germline CDR1 DFQATT, CDR2 SNEGSKA (reference sequence). This CDR3 is 15 amino acids long. The CDR3 protein is CSASDRVFMNTEAFF. The CDR3 DNA reads TGCAGTGCTAGTGACAGGGTATTCATGAACACTGAAGCTTTCTTT.

The sample holds a few counts of this clonotype. This sequence joins TRBV12-3 or TRBV12-4 and TRBJ1-2; the D is unclear. The CDR3 contains 14 residues. The V gene lost 4 bases and the J gene lost 5 bases, with 14 bases spanning the gap. CDR3 in amino acids: CASSSRRLTYGYTF. CDR3 bases: TGTGCCAGCAGTTCCCGCAGGCTGACTTATGGCTACACCTTC.

The chain carries TRBV20-1 and TRBJ2-1; D is undetermined. The CDR3 contains 14 residues. Germline values: CDR1 DFQATT, CDR2 SNEGSKA (reference sequence). Trimming took off 2 bases at V and 0 bases at J, with 8 bases between the two ends. The CDR3 nucleotides read TGCAGTGCTAGAAAGCCCAGCTCCTACAATGAGCAGTTCTTC. Residues: CSARKPSSYNEQFF.

This clonotype has more than one count but fewer than ten. The V call is TRBV5-1, the J call TRBJ1-4, with D tentatively TRBD1 (5 bases). Per the germline V gene, CDR1 is SGHRS and CDR2 is YFSETQ. The CDR3 extends over 12 amino acids. V lost 0 bases and J 11 bases, leaving 8 bases between the germline ends. As DNA, the CDR3 is TGCGCCAGCAGCTTGGATGGGGGGAAACTGTTTTTT. It yields the protein CASSLDGGKLFF.

This clonotype was observed a few times. The chain recombines TRBV6-1 with TRBJ2-3; D gene unclear. Germline lookup yields CDR1 MNHNS and CDR2 SASEGT. The CDR3 length is 14 residues. The ends were cut back, 4 bases at V and 0 bases at J, with 8 bases in the middle. The CDR3 loop is CASSGLTSTDTQYF. Written as DNA, the CDR3 is TGTGCCAGCAGTGGTCTGACTAGCACAGATACGCAGTATTTT.

CDR3 in DNA: TGTGCCAGCAGCTTAGAAGATACCTCTGGAAACACCATATATTTT. It is translated as CASSLEDTSGNTIYF. The chain joins TRBV7-6 to TRBJ1-3; D unclear. V was pared by 1 base and J by 0 bases, with 7 bases between. Germline V lookup: CDR1 SGHVS, CDR2 FNYEAQ. CDR3 length: 15 residues.

The genes are TRBV7-6 and TRBJ2-1, with a weak D call TRBD1 (5 bases). V lost 4 bases to trimming and J lost 10 bases, with 8 bases between them. Germline V gene lookup returns CDR1 SGHVS and CDR2 FNYEAQ. The CDR3 is 11 residues long. The CDR3 protein is CASSSDTEQFF. CDR3 nucleotide sequence: TGTGCCAGCAGCTCGGACACAGAGCAGTTCTTC.

The chain employs TRBV7-6 and TRBJ2-3; 16 bases line up with TRBD2. The CDR3 is made up of 17 amino acids. V shed 4 bases, J shed 2 bases, and the junction held 3 bases outside the gene matches. Germline assignment: CDR1 SGHVS and CDR2 FNYEAQ. CDR3 residues: CASSWGLAGGSTDTQYF. CDR3 bases: TGTGCCAGCAGCTGGGGACTAGCGGGAGGGTCCACAGATACGCAGTATTTT.

J is TRBJ2-2 and V is TRBV28, with D hard to call. Germline V gene data show CDR1 as MDHEN and CDR2 as SYDVKM. V lost 10 bases, J lost 4 bases, and 16 bases lay in between. The CDR3 loop spans 14 amino acids. The CDR3 DNA follows: TGTGCCACCCTGAGGCAGACTGTCACCGGGGAGCTGTTTTTT. This encodes CATLRQTVTGELFF.

The chain couples TRBV21-1 to TRBJ2-7; the D call in the table, TRBD1, was not verified against the DNA. TRBV21-1 is flagged as a pseudogene. The CDR3 extends over 17 amino acids. CDR3 coding DNA: TGTGCCAGCATCAGAGGGGTAGACACCCCGGAGGATTACGAGCAGTACTTC. It yields the protein CASIRGVDTPEDYEQYF.

The chain joins TRBV5-5 to TRBJ2-1; TRBD1 matches at 10 bases. CDR1 is SGHKS and CDR2 is YYEKEE in the germline V gene (reference sequence). The CDR3 contains 16 residues. V lost 4 bases and J lost 3; bases outside the gene matches: 7. CDR3 amino acids: CASSRFGQGDYNEQFF. CDR3 nucleotides: TGTGCCAGCAGCCGATTCGGACAGGGGGACTACAATGAGCAGTTCTTC.

The gene calls are TRBV3-1 and TRBJ1-2; 8 nucleotides align to TRBD1. Germline V gives CDR1 LGHDT, CDR2 YNNKEL (reference sequence). CDR3 length: 15 residues. With 3 bases clipped from V and 5 bases from J, the junction kept 8 bases outside the gene matches. The DNA for the CDR3 is TGTGCCAGCAGCCAGGCAGGGGGCGGGGGTTATGGCTACACCTTC. This sequence encodes CASSQAGGGGYGYTF.

This clonotype has only a few counts. This sequence joins TRBV20-1 and TRBJ2-7, with TRBD1 matching over 7 bases. V lost 6 bases to trimming and J lost 9 bases; unmatched junction nucleotides: 17. The CDR3 has 14 amino acids. Germline V CDR1 and CDR2: DFQATT, SNEGSKA (reference sequence). CDR3 in amino acids: CSAIPRDSRVGQYF. The CDR3 nucleotides read TGCAGTGCGATACCCCGGGACAGTAGAGTGGGGCAGTACTTC.

This clonotype has a handful of counts. This chain joins TRBV2 and TRBJ2-1, with a tentative D call TRBD2 (5 bases). Germline values: CDR1 SNHLY, CDR2 FYNNEI. The CDR3 contains 17 residues. The germline V and J ends were trimmed by 3 bases and 8 bases, with 23 bases remaining between them. CDR3 coding DNA: TGTGCCAGCAGTGATGATTTAGCGCCCTGGGGTATCGATGAGCAGTTCTTC. Its protein product is CASSDDLAPWGIDEQFF. The full variable domain, its missing parts supplied by reference TRBV2 and TRBJ2-1, is EPEVTQTPSHQVTQMGQEVILRCVPISNHLYFYWYRQILGQKVEFLVSFYNNEISEKSEIFDDQFSVERPDGSNFTLKIRSTKLEDSAMYFCASSDDLAPWGIDEQFFGPGTRLTVL.

This clonotype was observed a handful of times. The J gene is TRBJ2-7, the V gene TRBV10-3; D possibly matches TRBD1 or TRBD2 (5 bases each). The ends were cut back, 6 bases at V and 7 bases at J, with 22 bases in the middle. The CDR3 contains 15 residues. Germline CDR1 is ENHRY and CDR2 is SYGVKD. The CDR3 protein is CAISLNPGTAFEQYF. DNA for the CDR3: TGTGCCATCAGCCTCAACCCCGGGACGGCCTTTGAGCAGTACTTC.

In its sample, this clonotype was seen many times. This chain links TRBV12-3 or TRBV12-4 with TRBJ2-1; 10 nucleotides match TRBD2. J lost 2 bases, V lost 5 bases, and 6 bases had no gene match. The CDR3 covers 16 residues. The CDR3 nucleotides are TGTGCCAGCAGTCCCAGCGGGAGGGCCCCCTACAATGAGCAGTTCTTC. Translated: CASSPSGRAPYNEQFF.

The CDR3 region is CAISESTASGELFF. The CDR3, as DNA: TGTGCCATCAGTGAGTCGACGGCATCCGGGGAGCTGTTTTTT. The chain has TRBV10-3 and TRBJ2-2; D is ambiguous. Trimming pared 0 bases from V and 6 bases from J, leaving 8 bases between. In germline, CDR1 is ENHRY, CDR2 SYGVKD. The CDR3 runs to 14 residues.